The present T cell receptor (beta chain) was sequenced within a study of cytomegalovirus exposure and HLA in healthy donors. Findings of the study overall: Presence/absence analyses took donor sequencing depth as roughly uniform. Using a false discovery rate of 0.05, a later analysis showed that some 16,000 TCR beta sequences were associated with HLA alleles. TCR association rates varied by HLA locus in a later analysis, with DRB1 highest and HLA-C lowest. There were some V segments, including TRBV6-2 and TRBV6-3, excluded as indistinguishable.

Concerning this clone itself: The antigen is undetermined.

With 60 Vbeta and 13 Jbeta primers, the PCR was carried out. TCRdb's table, derived via immunoSEQ multiplex PCR, lists solely in-frame clones and lacks some. The data hold hundreds of thousands of clones, with 70% to 80% observed a single time. The germline V gene encodes CDR1 LNHNV and CDR2 YYDKDF (reference sequence). Between the trimmed V and J ends, which lost 7 bases and 7 bases, there was a span of 17 bases. The CDR3 runs 14 residues. Source material: PBMCs. The chain carries TRBV15 and TRBJ2-1, with D maybe TRBD2 (5 bases). This TCR came from a woman between 55 and 75 years old in good health and CMV-seropositive. CDR3: CATTTPGWHNEQFF. CDR3 DNA: TGTGCCACCACCACGCCGGGATGGCATAATGAGCAGTTCTTC. Complete variable domain (other parts from reference TRBV15 and TRBJ2-1): DAMVIQNPRYQVTQFGKPVTLSCSQTLNHNVMYWYQQKSSQAPKLLFHYYDKDFNNEADTPDNFQSRRPNTSFCFLDIRSPGLGDTAMYLCATTTPGWHNEQFFGPGTRLTVL.